This T cell receptor beta chain appears in the sequencing data of a study of cytomegalovirus exposure and HLA in healthy donors. Points from the study as a whole: A later analysis found that most CMV-associated TCR beta chains appeared HLA-restricted. Another analysis was done later, and it associated fewer than 20,000 TCR beta sequences with HLA alleles at 0.05 false discovery rate. In an earlier analysis, about 87% or about 30%: the productive usage of most TCR beta V segments. Usually a TCR sequence was rare, but some public TCRs were found in many donors.

Primers: 60 Vbeta forward and 13 Jbeta reverse. Repertoires were generated with immunoSEQ multiplex PCR, while TCRdb's copy carries only in-frame clones and drops some. The sample table sets out 50,000 to 60,000 clones. As regards this clone: The antigen remains unidentified.

The CDR3 length is 14 residues. CDR1 is MNHNY, CDR2 SVGAGI, per germline (reference sequence). V was clipped by 9 bases and J by 3 bases; unmatched bases: 7. Sequences were obtained from PBMCs. The genes are TRBV6-6 and TRBJ2-2, with TRBD1 identical over 7 bases. The sequence was obtained from a woman aged 50 to 60 in good health and CMV-seropositive. The CDR3 sequence is CASLDRLHTGELFF. CDR3 sequence (DNA): TGTGCCAGTTTGGACAGGCTCCACACCGGGGAGCTGTTTTTT.